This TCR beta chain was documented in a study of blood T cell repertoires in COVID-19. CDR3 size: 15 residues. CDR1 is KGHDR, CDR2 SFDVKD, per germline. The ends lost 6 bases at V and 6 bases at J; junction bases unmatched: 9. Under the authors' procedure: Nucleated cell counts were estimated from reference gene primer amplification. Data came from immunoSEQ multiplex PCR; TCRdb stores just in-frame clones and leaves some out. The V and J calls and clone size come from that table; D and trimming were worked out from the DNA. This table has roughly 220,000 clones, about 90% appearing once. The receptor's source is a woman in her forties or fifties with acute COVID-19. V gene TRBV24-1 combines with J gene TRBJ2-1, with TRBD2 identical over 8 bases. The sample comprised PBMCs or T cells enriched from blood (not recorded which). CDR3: CATSSSPGLVNEQFF. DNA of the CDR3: TGTGCCACCAGTAGCTCTCCGGGACTAGTCAATGAGCAGTTCTTC.